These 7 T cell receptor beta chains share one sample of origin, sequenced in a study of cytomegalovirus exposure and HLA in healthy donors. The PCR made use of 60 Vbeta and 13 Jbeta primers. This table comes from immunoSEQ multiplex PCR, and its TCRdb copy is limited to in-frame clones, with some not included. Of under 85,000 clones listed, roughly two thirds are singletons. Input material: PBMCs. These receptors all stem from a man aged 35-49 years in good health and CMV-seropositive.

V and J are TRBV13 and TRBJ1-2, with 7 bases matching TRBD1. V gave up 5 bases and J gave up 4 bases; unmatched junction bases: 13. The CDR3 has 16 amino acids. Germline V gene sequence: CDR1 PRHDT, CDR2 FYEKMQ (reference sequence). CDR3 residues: CASSARTGPVGYGYTF. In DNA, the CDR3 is TGTGCCAGCAGCGCCCGGACAGGACCGGTGGGCTATGGCTACACCTTC.

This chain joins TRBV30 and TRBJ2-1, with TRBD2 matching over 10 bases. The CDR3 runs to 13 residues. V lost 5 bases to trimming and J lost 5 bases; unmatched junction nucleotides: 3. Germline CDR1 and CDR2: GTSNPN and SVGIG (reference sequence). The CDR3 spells CAWSGLANNEQFF. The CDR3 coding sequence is TGTGCCTGGTCGGGACTAGCGAACAATGAGCAGTTCTTC.

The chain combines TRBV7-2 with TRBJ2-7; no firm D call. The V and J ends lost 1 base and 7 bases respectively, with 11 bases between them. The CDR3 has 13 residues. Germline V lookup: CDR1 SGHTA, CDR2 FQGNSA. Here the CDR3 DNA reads TGTGCCAGCAGCTTAGGGGCAGTGTGGGAGCAGTACTTC. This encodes CASSLGAVWEQYF.

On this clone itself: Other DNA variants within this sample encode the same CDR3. For the CDR3, the DNA is TGTGCCAGCTCACCTGACACGAGCTCCTACGAGCAGTACTTC. This codes for CASSPDTSSYEQYF. The chain employs TRBV18 and TRBJ2-7; D is undetermined. The CDR3 spans 14 residues. V lost 3 bases, J lost 0 bases, and 9 bases lay in between. The V gene's germline CDR1 is KGHSH and CDR2 LQKENI.

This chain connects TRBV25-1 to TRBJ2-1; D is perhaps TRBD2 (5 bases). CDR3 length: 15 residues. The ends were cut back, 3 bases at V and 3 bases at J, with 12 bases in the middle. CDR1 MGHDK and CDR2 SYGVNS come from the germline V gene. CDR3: CASSEGDHRYNEQFF. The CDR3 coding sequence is TGTGCCAGCAGTGAGGGAGACCACCGCTACAATGAGCAGTTCTTC.

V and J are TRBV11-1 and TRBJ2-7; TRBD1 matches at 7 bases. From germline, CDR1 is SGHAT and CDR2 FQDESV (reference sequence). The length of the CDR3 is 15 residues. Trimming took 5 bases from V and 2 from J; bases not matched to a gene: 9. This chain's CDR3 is CASSPRRTGPYEQYF. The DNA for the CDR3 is TGTGCCAGCAGCCCCCGGAGGACAGGACCCTACGAGCAGTACTTC.

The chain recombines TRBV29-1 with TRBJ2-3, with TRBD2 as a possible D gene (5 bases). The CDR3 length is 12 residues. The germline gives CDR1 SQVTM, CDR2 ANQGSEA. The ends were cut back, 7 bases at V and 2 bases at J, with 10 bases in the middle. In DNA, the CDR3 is TGCAGCGCGGACTCCAACACAGATACGCAGTATTTT. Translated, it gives CSADSNTDTQYF.